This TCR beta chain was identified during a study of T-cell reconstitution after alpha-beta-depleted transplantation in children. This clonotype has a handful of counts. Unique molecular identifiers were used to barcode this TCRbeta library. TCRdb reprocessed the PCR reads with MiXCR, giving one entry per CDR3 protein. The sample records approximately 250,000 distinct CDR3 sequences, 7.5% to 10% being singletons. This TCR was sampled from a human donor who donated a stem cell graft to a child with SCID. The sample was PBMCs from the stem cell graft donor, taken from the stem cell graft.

CDR3 in amino acids: CASSLDRGVDGYTF. CDR3 bases: TGCGCCAGCAGCTTGGATCGGGGGGTGGATGGCTACACCTTC. The chain employs TRBV5-1 and TRBJ1-2; possibly TRBD1 for D (5 bases). CDR3 length equals 14 residues. Trimming took off 0 bases at V and 6 bases at J, with 12 bases between the two ends. CDR1 and CDR2 from the germline V gene are SGHRS and YFSETQ. The complete variable domain, with remaining parts taken from reference TRBV5-1 and TRBJ1-2, reads KAGVTQTPRYLIKTRGQQVTLSCSPISGHRSVSWYQQTPGQGLQFLFEYFSETQRNKGNFPGRFSGRQFSNSRSEMNVSTLELGDSALYLCASSLDRGVDGYTFGSGTRLTVV.